This section outlines one TCR beta chain sequence together with its context. It has no known antigen specificity. The input lacks base qualities; no much larger clone sits a single base away. This sample is part of a study of tumor-infiltrating lymphocytes in localized non-small cell lung cancer (dated by TCRdb to the early 2020s). Broadly, across the study: Patients whose samples were collected after neoadjuvant chemotherapy, as well as both smokers and never-smokers and several histologies, were included in the cohort. In total, the ICON cohort was made up of some 160 surgical patients who had localized non-small cell lung cancer and whose tumors were resected. The paired tumor versus uninvolved lung comparison of immunoSEQ T-cell fraction included 55 patients. Flow cytometry, multiplex immunofluorescence, RNA-seq, exome sequencing and proteomics were applied to the same patients as TCR sequencing, which was one of several integrated assays. Each patient provided resected tumor tissue plus uninvolved lung tissue from the same patient, with the uninvolved lung tissue described as non-adjacent to the tumor.

What the work shows at the level of the full study, not this receptor alone: Different pieces of the same tissue were used for different assays, so technical variation could not be separated from intratumor heterogeneity. Because assay coverage varied across patients depending on available tissue quantity, TCR sequencing was performed for only a subset of the cohort. The TCR-derived T-cell fraction showed no difference between the flow cytometry-defined immunotypes IM1 (good prognosis) and IM2 (poor prognosis). In line with immunofluorescence CD3 counts, TCRbeta sequencing supported higher T cell infiltration in tumors compared with uninvolved lung tissue.

Enrollment in ICON was initiated in early 2016, and the last patient was enrolled in 2018. In a subcohort of about 76 patients, fresh tumor and matched uninvolved tissue were collected for in-depth immune analyses, with TCR sequencing among those analyses. DNA isolated from bulk tissue, without cell sorting, was used for TCR sequencing. The T-cell fraction in tumor and uninvolved lung tissue was provided by TCR sequencing with the immunoSEQ assay. The authors' analysis ran thus. To analyze survival, patients were divided into a high T-cell fraction group (upper tertile) and a low T-cell fraction group (lower two tertiles), and the two groups were compared using a log-rank test. A signed-rank test was used to test paired tumor versus uninvolved lung differences in T-cell fraction. Not all clones reach the TCRdb copy of this immuneACCESS table, which keeps in-frame sequences only. Checked studies attribute under half of the gap to unresolved V genes and leave the rest unexplained. That table furnishes V, J and clone size, whereas the DNA furnished D and trimming. In this sample the table shows about 10,000 clones, over 75% of which occur a single time. Approximately 9.8% of the sample goes to the ten largest clones.

Including the terminal cysteine and phenylalanine, the CDR3 comprises 14 residues. Only the CDR3 DNA is retained, 42 bases long and in frame from the first base. Reading the germline V gene gives CDR1 SGDLS and CDR2 YYNGEE. The V end gives up 5 bases and the J end 9 bases, leaving 10 bases in the junction not matched to a gene. The chain links TRBV9 with TRBJ2-1, with TRBD2 identical over 8 junction bases. The sequenced sample was uninvolved lung tissue not adjacent to the tumor. This receptor was taken from a human donor with non-small cell lung cancer. CDR3 loop: CASSPLAERGEQFF. The nucleotide sequence reads as follows: TGTGCCAGCAGTCCACTAGCGGAGAGGGGTGAGCAGTTCTTC.